This T cell receptor beta chain came from a study of shared T cell receptors in the human thymus. Sequenced by immunoSEQ multiplex PCR; TCRdb stores in-frame clones only, minus some. Found here are some 660,000 clones, 80% to 90% of them singletons; the top ten hold 0.0094%. Trimming left V 3 bases short and J 4 bases short, with 7 bases between. Germline CDR1 is GTSNPN and CDR2 is SVGIG (reference sequence). The CDR3 has 11 residues. This same sample was also taken into another study, of human thymus T cells. That work contributes: The people who donated were healthy Finnish babies having corrective surgery for congenital heart defects. Corrective cardiac operations yielded the resected thymus tissue. Gene usage (both V and J) appeared biased in thymic and blood repertoires. Unrelated individuals had highly overlapping thymic repertoires, as reported in related research.

The sample taken for sequencing was thymocytes. The TCR sequence derives from a boy under three years old with a congenital heart defect. This chain joins TRBV30 and TRBJ2-7; TRBD2 is a possible D gene (6 bases). CDR3 sequence (DNA): TGTGCCTGGAGGGGGGGATACGAGCAGTACTTC. Encoded protein: CAWRGGYEQYF.